This T cell receptor beta chain was retrieved from a study of beta chain features in type 1 diabetes. Turning to the study itself: Comparable age, gender and cell yields were observed in patients relative to healthy donors. Overall study findings and caveats: Moderate yet significant TCRB CDR3 shortening was seen in Type 1 diabetes patients in all four CD4+ subsets. TCRB repertoires of naive, central memory and Treg cells appeared more similar among patients than among healthy donors.

Expressed TCRB transcripts got sequenced, as all isolated RNA was reverse transcribed. Naive, central memory and regulatory T cell samples averaged roughly 3.8 million reads. TCRdb's copy holds only in-frame clones and misses some; the assay was immunoSEQ multiplex PCR. The data hold over 150,000 clones, with around 8.3% observed a single time. In this sample, this clone turned up a few times. The antigen is not known. The receptor's source is a woman between 18 and 29 years old with type 1 diabetes. Sequencing was carried out using central memory CD4+ T cells from blood.

This chain's CDR3 is CASSLAGGLETQYF. CDR3 nucleotide sequence: TGTGCCAGCTCTCTAGCGGGGGGGCTGGAGACCCAGTACTTC. V gene TRBV2 combines with J gene TRBJ2-5, with 12 positions matching TRBD2. The CDR3 has 14 residues. The V segment lost 8 bases and the J segment 5 bases; nucleotides outside the gene matches: 6. Germline CDR1 reads SNHLY; CDR2 reads FYNNEI.